The 25 T cell receptor beta chains presented below share a single source sample, sequenced in a study of T cells in Graves' hyperthyroidism and ophthalmopathy. There were TCR beta CDR3 regions amplified from RNA transcripts. A set of HTBI primers served as the primers for a first-round RT-PCR of the TCR CDR3. Via MiXCR, TCRdb re-called the multiplex PCR reads, giving one row per CDR3 protein. The sample includes 360,000 or so distinct CDR3 sequences, approximately 19% of them seen just once. The sequenced sample consisted of blood. All receptors derive from a young woman with Graves' hyperthyroidism.

This clonotype was seen many times. The chain joins TRBV12-3 or TRBV12-4 to TRBJ1-2; D unresolved. This CDR3 comprises 13 residues. Between the trimmed V and J ends, which lost 3 bases and 5 bases, there was a span of 10 bases. The CDR3 protein is CASSFLSGYGYTF. CDR3 nucleotides: TGTGCCAGCAGTTTTCTAAGTGGGTATGGCTACACCTTC.

Ten or more counts support this clonotype. The chain carries TRBV19 and TRBJ1-2; no reliable D call. Germline CDR1 LNHDA, CDR2 SQIVND (reference sequence). Trimming shortened V by 5 bases and J by 3 bases, and 4 bases separated the two germline ends. CDR3 length: 11 amino acids. Here the CDR3 reads CASSDDYGYTF. DNA for the CDR3: TGTGCCAGTAGTGACGACTATGGCTACACCTTC.

This clonotype occurred a few times. This chain links TRBV4-1 with TRBJ1-1, with a weak D call TRBD1 (5 bases). The germline gives CDR1 MGHRA, CDR2 YSYEKL. V was trimmed by 1 base and J by 3 bases, leaving 18 bases between them. CDR3 length: 17 residues. The CDR3 here is CASSQGYQGNWDTEAFF. The CDR3, as DNA: TGCGCCAGCAGCCAAGGATATCAGGGAAATTGGGACACTGAAGCTTTCTTT.

Ten or more counts support this clonotype. V is TRBV6-1 and J is TRBJ1-2; 9 nucleotides line up with TRBD1. J was trimmed by 3 bases and V by 5 bases; bases with no gene match: 13. The CDR3 contains 17 residues. From germline, CDR1 is MNHNS and CDR2 SASEGT. CDR3 nucleotide sequence: TGTGCCAGCAGTCGAGCAACCGGGACAGGGAGTCACTATGGCTACACCTTC. It codes for CASSRATGTGSHYGYTF.

CDR3 bases: TGTGCCAGCGCGCTACAGGGTCGTTCCTACGAGCAGTACTTC. It yields the protein CASALQGRSYEQYF. V usage is TRBV12-3 or TRBV12-4 and J usage is TRBJ2-7; D possibly corresponds to TRBD1 (6 bases). The CDR3 covers 14 residues. V was trimmed by 8 bases and J by 1 base, leaving 15 bases between them.

Many counts were recorded for this clonotype. The CDR3, as DNA: TGCGCCAGCAGCCCAAGGGGGGTCTATGGCTACACCTTC. This sequence encodes CASSPRGVYGYTF. The chain combines TRBV5-1 with TRBJ1-2; D possibly corresponds to TRBD1 (6 bases). Trimming left V 4 bases short and J 4 bases short, with 11 bases between. This CDR3 is built from 13 residues. CDR1 is SGHRS and CDR2 is YFSETQ in the germline V gene.

The rearrangement links TRBV3-1 to TRBJ1-5; a weak D match, TRBD1 (6 bases). The germline gives CDR1 LGHDT, CDR2 YNNKEL (reference sequence). This CDR3 contains 15 residues. V was cut by 4 bases and J by 6 bases, with 16 bases left in between. CDR3 bases: TGTGCCAGCAGCCGGGGAGGGGGAGGGAGTCAGCCCCAGCATTTT. As protein: CASSRGGGGSQPQHF.

In its sample, this clonotype was seen many times. The chain is built from TRBV30 and TRBJ1-2; no clear D gene. In germline, CDR1 is GTSNPN, CDR2 SVGIG (reference sequence). This CDR3 has 14 residues. Trimming pared 2 bases from V and 8 bases from J, leaving 18 bases between. CDR3 protein: CAWSMGPRLSGYTF. For the CDR3, the DNA is TGTGCCTGGAGTATGGGCCCCAGACTCAGCGGCTACACCTTC.

This clonotype showed up many times. The chain uses TRBV6-5 and TRBJ1-2, with 7 bases identical to TRBD1. Germline CDR1 reads MNHEY; CDR2 reads SVGAGI. The trim removed 6 bases at V and 3 bases at J, leaving 4 bases unmatched. The CDR3 extends over 13 amino acids. The CDR3 loop reads CASRFTGDYGYTF. The CDR3 DNA is TGTGCCAGCAGATTCACAGGGGACTATGGCTACACCTTC.

This clonotype was counted ten times or more. The chain recombines TRBV12-3 or TRBV12-4 with TRBJ1-1; the D gene is possibly TRBD1 (5 bases). This CDR3 comprises 16 residues. V lost 5 bases and J 0 bases, leaving 16 bases between the germline ends. DNA of the CDR3: TGTGCCAGCAGTATCCGGGGCGGACGTATGAACACTGAAGCTTTCTTT. It yields the protein CASSIRGGRMNTEAFF.

At least ten counts were recorded for this clonotype. This rearrangement joins TRBV7-2 to TRBJ1-5; D remains unclear. This CDR3 comprises 13 residues. Trimming took 5 bases from V and 6 from J, leaving 11 bases between them. Germline assignment: CDR1 SGHTA and CDR2 FQGNSA. CDR3 loop: CASSKDPFQPQHF. The CDR3 nucleotides read TGTGCCAGCAGCAAGGACCCTTTTCAGCCCCAGCATTTT.

This clonotype was observed once. The chain uses TRBV7-2 and TRBJ2-7, with 8 bases fitting TRBD1. CDR3 length: 15 amino acids. Germline V gene data show CDR1 as SGHTA and CDR2 as FQGNSA. The ends lost 5 bases at V and 1 base at J; junction bases unmatched: 7. Here the CDR3 DNA reads TGTGCCAGCAGCCTACCGGACAGGGCGTCCTACGAGCAGTACTTC. Its translation is CASSLPDRASYEQYF.

This clonotype was counted ten times or more. One end of the junction varies from germline; a read error may be responsible. This rearrangement joins TRBV12-3 or TRBV12-4 to TRBJ1-5; TRBD1 is a possible D gene (5 bases). There are 16 residues in the CDR3. The CDR3 DNA sequence: TGTGCCAGCGGTTTAGTAGGGGAAAGTAGCAATCAGCCCCAGCATTTT. It encodes CASGLVGESSNQPQHF.

This clonotype was counted ten times or more. This sequence joins TRBV27 and TRBJ2-7; D gene unclear. CDR1 is MNHEY and CDR2 is SMNVEV in the germline V gene (reference sequence). V shed 6 bases and J shed 4 bases, with 13 bases lying between them. This CDR3 is 13 amino acids long. The CDR3 sequence is CASSFGPKYEQYF. Written as DNA, the CDR3 is TGTGCCAGCAGCTTTGGCCCAAAGTACGAGCAGTACTTC.

This clonotype has a handful of counts. The chain is built from TRBV7-9 and TRBJ1-1; no firm D call. Germline V gene sequence: CDR1 SEHNR, CDR2 FQNEAQ (reference sequence). With 3 bases removed from V and 11 bases from J, the gap between germline ends came to 13 bases. The CDR3 consists of 12 residues. The CDR3 DNA follows: TGTGCCAGCAGCTTGGGAACCCAAGGGGCTTTCTTT. Translating gives CASSLGTQGAFF.

Concerning this clonotype itself: Relative to the germline gene, one junction end is altered; a read error may explain this. The chain carries TRBV27 and TRBJ2-2, with D perhaps TRBD2 (6 bases). From germline, CDR1 is MNHEY and CDR2 SMNVEV (reference sequence). This CDR3 comprises 15 residues. This chain's CDR3 is CATSDLRLVSGELFF. The CDR3 nucleotides read TGTGCCACCAGTGACCTACGACTAGTCTCCGGGGAGCTGTTTTTT.

This clonotype was counted at least ten times. The rearrangement uses TRBV20-1 and TRBJ2-7; D call uncertain. V dropped 3 bases and J dropped 1 base, with 10 bases sitting between them. There are 13 residues in the CDR3. Per germline, CDR1 DFQATT and CDR2 SNEGSKA (reference sequence). The CDR3 region has the DNA TGCAGTGCTAGTGCGGCATTTTCCTACGAGCAGTACTTC. Its translation: CSASAAFSYEQYF.

The chain uses TRBV10-3 and TRBJ2-5, with D unresolved. Looked up from germline, CDR1 is ENHRY and CDR2 is SYGVKD. The CDR3 consists of 14 residues. The V end lost 4 bases, the J end lost 1 base, and 10 bases lay between the germline ends. The CDR3 DNA is TGTGCCATCAGTGTACACACGACCCAAGAGACCCAGTACTTC. This gives the protein CAISVHTTQETQYF.

This clonotype appeared a few times. This chain joins TRBV18 and TRBJ1-2; D is uncertain. Trimming pared 0 bases from V and 4 bases from J, leaving 9 bases between. The CDR3 consists of 14 residues. In germline, CDR1 is KGHSH, CDR2 LQKENI. This CDR3 is CASSPPQLFYGYTF. CDR3 in DNA: TGTGCCAGCTCACCACCACAGTTATTCTATGGCTACACCTTC. Looking up the rest from reference TRBV18 and TRBJ1-2 gives the full variable domain: NAGVMQNPRHLVRRRGQEARLRCSPMKGHSHVYWYRQLPEEGLKFMVYLQKENIIDESGMPKERFSAEFPKEGPSILRIQQVVRGDSAAYFCASSPPQLFYGYTFGSGTRLTVV.

Comments on this clonotype: A read error may account for a junction end that differs from germline. CDR3 residues: CASSEGYENTEACF. The CDR3 DNA is TGTGCCAGCAGTGAAGGGTACGAGAACACTGAAGCTTGCTTT. The gene calls are TRBV25-1 and TRBJ1-1; unclear D gene. The length of the CDR3 is 14 residues. CDR1 and CDR2 from the germline V gene are MGHDK and SYGVNS.

This clonotype was recorded many times. The chain joins TRBV15 to TRBJ1-6; 8 bases map to TRBD1. Germline V gene sequence: CDR1 LNHNV, CDR2 YYDKDF (reference sequence). This CDR3 contains 15 residues. V was clipped by 3 bases and J by 9 bases; unmatched bases: 7. The DNA of the CDR3 is TGTGCCACCAGCAGGGACAGGGAGTTTGGTTCACCCCTCCACTTT. Translated, it gives CATSRDREFGSPLHF.

V usage is TRBV7-9 and J usage is TRBJ2-7, with TRBD1 matching 9 bases. The junction had 7 bases not matched to a gene; V was cut back by 3 bases and J by 4 bases. The CDR3 length is 15 residues. From germline, CDR1 is SEHNR and CDR2 FQNEAQ (reference sequence). CDR3 bases: TGTGCCAGCAGCTTTGCCCCGGGACAGGGATACGAGCAGTACTTC. Translation gives CASSFAPGQGYEQYF.

Many counts were recorded for this clonotype. CDR3 protein: CASSFDIGETQYF. The CDR3 nucleotides are TGTGCCAGCAGCTTTGACATAGGGGAGACCCAGTACTTC. This chain joins TRBV7-9 and TRBJ2-5; unclear D gene. Trimming shortened V by 3 bases and J by 5 bases, and 10 bases separated the two germline ends. The germline CDR1 and CDR2 sequences are SEHNR and FQNEAQ (reference sequence). The CDR3 has 13 amino acids.

The rearrangement links TRBV7-2 to TRBJ2-7, with 8 bases matching TRBD1. V dropped 3 bases and J dropped 3; count of bases not matched to a gene: 4. This CDR3 is built from 14 residues. CDR1 and CDR2 (germline): SGHTA, FQGNSA. The CDR3 loop reads CASSFGGQGYEQYF. CDR3 DNA sequence: TGTGCCAGCAGCTTCGGCGGACAGGGCTACGAGCAGTACTTC.

Details on this clonotype: This may arise from a read error, as a much more abundant clone is one base away. The J gene is TRBJ2-7, the V gene TRBV12-3 or TRBV12-4; 10 bases agree with TRBD1. V was pared by 1 base and J by 10 bases, with 7 bases of the junction left unmatched. This CDR3 contains 14 residues. The CDR3 reads CASSLGGDRGDQYF. DNA for the CDR3: TGTGCCAGCAGTTTAGGGGGGGACAGGGGCGATCAGTACTTC.